The present T cell receptor (beta chain) was sequenced within a study of shared clonotypes between healthy human individuals. Study-level information: CD4 naive and memory got three plates each, CD8 naive two, CD8 memory one.

With respect to this clone: Its specificity is not known.

Splitting of CD4+ cells produced CD45RA+ naive and CD45RA-negative memory subsets. Study results and caveats: Though the depth was large, rarefaction showed that sorted-subset sequencing was incomplete.

The germline V gene has CDR1 SGHKS and CDR2 YYEKEE (reference sequence). The CDR3 contains 12 residues. The germline V and J ends were trimmed by 4 bases and 5 bases, with 9 bases remaining between them. The DNA input per sorted-subset replicate PCR was roughly 210 ng, corresponding to some 33,000 T cell genomes. Using immunoSEQ multiplex PCR, the repertoire was profiled, and TCRdb retains in-frame clones only, with some absent. This table has 2 million to 3 million clones, 80% to 95% appearing once. This receptor was identified in a man aged 18 to 35 in good health. Some clones in this sample may be carry-over from other donors' samples. The rearrangement links TRBV5-5 to TRBJ2-5; D call uncertain. Sequenced input: naive CD4+ T cells from PBMCs. The subset is: CD45RA+ positively selected. CDR3 DNA: TGTGCCAGCAGCGCCGACAAGGAGACCCAGTACTTC. This codes for CASSADKETQYF.